This TCR beta chain was recorded in a study of human T cells and chemical hapten exposure. Time point noted: patch test 1, 2 weeks after DPC sensitization. The treatment was: therapeutic diphenylcyclopropenone sensitization with weekly scalp DPC. Germline V gene sequence: CDR1 PRHDT, CDR2 FYEKMQ (reference sequence). CDR3 length equals 14 residues. Deletions cut 2 bases from V and 5 bases from J, with 12 bases between. In TCRdb, the RACE reads were re-called with MiXCR into one record per CDR3 protein. In the table there are 380,000 or so distinct CDR3 sequences, approximately 5% of which are singletons.

The sequence came from a woman aged 50 to 60 with alopecia areata. Some clones in this sample may be carry-over from other donors' samples. The sample in question was whole blood, obtained in connection with sensitization to the hapten diphenylcyclopropenone (DPC). The chain is built from TRBV13 and TRBJ2-5, with D possibly TRBD1 on 6 matching bases. The CDR3 spells CASSLTRGRETQYF. The DNA for the CDR3 is TGTGCCAGCAGCTTAACCAGGGGACGTGAGACCCAGTACTTC.